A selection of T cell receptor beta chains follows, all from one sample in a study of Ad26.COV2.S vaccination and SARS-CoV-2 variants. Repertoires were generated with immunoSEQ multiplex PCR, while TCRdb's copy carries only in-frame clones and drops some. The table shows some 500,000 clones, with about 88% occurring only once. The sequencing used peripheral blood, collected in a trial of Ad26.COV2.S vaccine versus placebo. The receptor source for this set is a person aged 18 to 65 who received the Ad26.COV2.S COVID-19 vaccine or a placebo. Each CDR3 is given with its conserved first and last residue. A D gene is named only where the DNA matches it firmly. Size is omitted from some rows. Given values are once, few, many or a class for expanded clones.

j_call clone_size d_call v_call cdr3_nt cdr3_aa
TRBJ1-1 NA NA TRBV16 TGTGCCAGCAGCCAATTCCAGCTAAACACTGAAGCTTTCTTT CASSQFQLNTEAFF
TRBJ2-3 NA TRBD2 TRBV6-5 TGTGCCAGCAGTTACGTGGTAGCGGGGACCACAGATACGCAGTATTTT CASSYVVAGTTDTQYF
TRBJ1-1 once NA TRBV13 TGTGCCAGCAGCCCCGGGGGGGGACTCACTGAAGCTTTCTTT CASSPGGGLTEAFF
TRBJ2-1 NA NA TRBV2 TGTGCCAGCGCAAAACAGGGCCTCGGGAATGAGCAGTTCTTC CASAKQGLGNEQFF
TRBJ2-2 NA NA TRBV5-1 TGCGCCAGCAGCCCCCGTGCCGGGGAGCTGTTTTTT CASSPRAGELFF
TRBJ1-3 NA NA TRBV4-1 TGCGCCAGCAGCCAAGAGGGGTTCGCTGGAAACACCATATATTTT CASSQEGFAGNTIYF
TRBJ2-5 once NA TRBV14 TGTGCCAGCAGCCAAGTCAGGGTACAAGAGACCCAGTACTTC CASSQVRVQETQYF
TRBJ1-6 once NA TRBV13 TGTGCCAGCAGCCCCGATCGCGGATCACCCCTCCACTTT CASSPDRGSPLHF
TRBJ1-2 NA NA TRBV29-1 TGCAGCGCCAATTCCAGCCCCGGGGCTAACTATGGCTACACCTTC CSANSSPGANYGYTF
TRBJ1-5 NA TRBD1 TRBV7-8 TGTGCCAGCAGCTTAAGGGACAGACCCCATCAGCCCCAGCATTTT CASSLRDRPHQPQHF
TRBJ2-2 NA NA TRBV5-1 TGCGCCAGCAGCTTGTACCCCGGGGAGCTGTTTTTT CASSLYPGELFF
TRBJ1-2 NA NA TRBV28 TGTGCCAGCAGTTTAGGTCCATATGAGACCAACTATGGCTACACCTTC CASSLGPYETNYGYTF
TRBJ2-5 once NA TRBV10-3 TGTGCCATCAGTGAGGCCGGGCCCGGCGGAGAGACCCAGTACTTC CAISEAGPGGETQYF
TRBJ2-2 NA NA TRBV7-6 TGTGCCAGCAGCTTAGGGGGGCGGGTGGTAGCGGCGCTCGGGGAGCTGTTTTTT CASSLGGRVVAALGELFF
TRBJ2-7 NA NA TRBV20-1 TGCAGTGCTACTAGGATCCACGAGCAGTACTTC CSATRIHEQYF
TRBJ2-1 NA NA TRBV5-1 TGCGCCAGCAGCGCCCAGGGCAGGGCCGTTTACAATGAGCAGTTCTTC CASSAQGRAVYNEQFF
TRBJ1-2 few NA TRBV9 TGTGCCAGCAGCGCCATGGGGCGAGGGGGCTATGGCTACACCTTC CASSAMGRGGYGYTF
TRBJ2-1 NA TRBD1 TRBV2 TGTGCCAGCAGTGGGGAACGTCGGACAGGGGGCTCCTACAATGAGCAGTTCTTC CASSGERRTGGSYNEQFF
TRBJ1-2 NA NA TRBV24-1 TGTGCCACCAGTGATGGAGGCGGCTACACCTTC CATSDGGGYTF
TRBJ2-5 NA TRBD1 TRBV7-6 TGTGCCAGCAGCTTAGCTTTTTTGGTCAGGGGGCGAGAGACCCAGTACTTC CASSLAFLVRGRETQYF
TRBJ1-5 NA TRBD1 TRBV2 TGTGCCAGCAGTGGGGGATTGACAGGGGCCAATCAGCCCCAGCATTTT CASSGGLTGANQPQHF
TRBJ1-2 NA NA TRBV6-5 TGTGCCAGCAGTTACGGAGGGAGCTATGGCTACACCTTC CASSYGGSYGYTF
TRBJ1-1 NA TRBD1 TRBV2 TGTGCCAGCAATACAAGGGGGCAGGCTTGGACTGAAGCTTTCTTT CASNTRGQAWTEAFF
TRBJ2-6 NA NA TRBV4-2 TGTGCCAGCAGCCAAGAGGCTGGGGCCAACGTCCTGACTTTC CASSQEAGANVLTF
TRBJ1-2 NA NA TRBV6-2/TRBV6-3 TGTGCCAGCAGTCGGAAAGCGGGGGTCTATGGCTACACCTTC CASSRKAGVYGYTF
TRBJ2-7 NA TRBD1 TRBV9 TGTGCCAGCAGCCCCGGACAGGGCTGGCAAGAGCAGTACTTC CASSPGQGWQEQYF
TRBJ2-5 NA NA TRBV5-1 TGCGCCAGCAGCCATCAGGTGACAGTAAAAGAGACCCAGTACTTC CASSHQVTVKETQYF
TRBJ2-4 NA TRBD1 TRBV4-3 TGCGCCAGCAGCCAAGGACAGGGGTTCAAAAACATTCAGTACTTC CASSQGQGFKNIQYF
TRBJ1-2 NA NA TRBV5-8 TGTGCCAGTACCCCTGGCACTAACTATGGCTACACCTTC CASTPGTNYGYTF
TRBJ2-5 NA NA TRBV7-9 TGTGCCAGCAGCCCACAACAGGGACAAGAGACCCAGTACTTC CASSPQQGQETQYF
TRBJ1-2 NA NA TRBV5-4 TGTGCCAGCAGCTCCTCGTGGCAGGCCCTCTATGGCTACACCTTC CASSSSWQALYGYTF
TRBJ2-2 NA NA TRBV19 TGTGCCAGTAGCGCGACAGGTTCCGGGGAGCTGTTTTTT CASSATGSGELFF
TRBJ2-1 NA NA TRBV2 TGTGCCAGCAGTGAAGATATGGGGGAGCAGTTCTTC CASSEDMGEQFF
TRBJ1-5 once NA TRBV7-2 TGTGCCAGCAGCTTGGGACTGCCCGCCTTTGAGCCCCAGCATTTT CASSLGLPAFEPQHF
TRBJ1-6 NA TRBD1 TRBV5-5 TGTGCCAGCAGCTTACTGCCGACAGGGGGGAATTCACCCCTCCACTTT CASSLLPTGGNSPLHF
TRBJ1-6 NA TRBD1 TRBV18 TGTGCCAGCTCACCTGTGGACAGGGGAAATTCACCCCTCCACTTT CASSPVDRGNSPLHF
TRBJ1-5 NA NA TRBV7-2 TGTGCCAGCAGCCTCCGGGGTCAGCCCCAGCATTTT CASSLRGQPQHF
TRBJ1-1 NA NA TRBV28 TGTGCCAGCAGTAATCGACAGCTTAAAGCTTTCTTT CASSNRQLKAFF
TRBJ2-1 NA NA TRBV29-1 TGCAGCGTTACTAAGACTTCCTACAATGAGCAGTTCTTC CSVTKTSYNEQFF
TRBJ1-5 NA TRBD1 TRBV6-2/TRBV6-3 TGTGCCAGCAGCTCAGGACAGGGGACTTTTGATCCCCAGCATTTT CASSSGQGTFDPQHF
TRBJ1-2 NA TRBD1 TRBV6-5 TGTGCCAGCAGTTCAAGACAGGGGGGCCTCTATGGCTACACCTTC CASSSRQGGLYGYTF
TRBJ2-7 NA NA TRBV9 TGTGCCAGCAGCGCCAGCGATCGACAGATCCTAGCTTTC CASSASDRQILAF
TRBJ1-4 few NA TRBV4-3 TGCGCCAGCAGCCAAGAGGGCCGCGCCACTAATGAAAAACTGTTTTTT CASSQEGRATNEKLFF
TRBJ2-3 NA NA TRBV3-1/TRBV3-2 TGTGCCAGCAGCCAAGTGGGTCTCACAGATACGCAGTATTTT CASSQVGLTDTQYF
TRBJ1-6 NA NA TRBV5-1 TGCGCCAGCAGCCCTAGACGGCCTTCACCCCTCCACTTT CASSPRRPSPLHF
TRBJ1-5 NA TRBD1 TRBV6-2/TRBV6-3 TGTGCCAGCAGTTATAGGGGACAGCACAATCAGCCCCAGCATTTT CASSYRGQHNQPQHF
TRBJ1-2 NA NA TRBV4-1 TGCGCCAGCAGCCAAAACAGGGATAACTATGGCTACACCTTC CASSQNRDNYGYTF
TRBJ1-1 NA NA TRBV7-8 TGTGCCAGCAGCTTTCGGGGTAGAAACACTGAAGCTTTCTTT CASSFRGRNTEAFF
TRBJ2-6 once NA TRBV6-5 TGTGCCAGCAGCACCCGGGGGTCTGGGGCCAACGTCCTGACTTTC CASSTRGSGANVLTF
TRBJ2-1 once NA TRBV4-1 TGCGCCAGCAGCCAAGCCCAGCTAAAGAGGGCGGCAAATGAGCAGTTCTTC CASSQAQLKRAANEQFF
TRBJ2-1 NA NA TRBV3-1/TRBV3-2 TGTGCCAGCAGCTTACCCGGGACCTTAACGGGGAATGAGCAGTTCTTC CASSLPGTLTGNEQFF
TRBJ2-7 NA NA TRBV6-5 TGTGCCAGCAGTTACTCGTTAATGGGCTCCTACGAGCAGTACTTC CASSYSLMGSYEQYF
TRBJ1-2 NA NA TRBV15 TGTGCCACCAGCAGAGATCGGGCAGGCCTTAACTATGGCTACACCTTC CATSRDRAGLNYGYTF
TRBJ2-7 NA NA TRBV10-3 TGTGCCATCAAAGGGGCAGGGGCTACGAGTGAGCAGTACTTC CAIKGAGATSEQYF
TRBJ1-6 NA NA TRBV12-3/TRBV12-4 TGTGCCAGCAGTTTACAGGTAGCTTCACCCCTCCACTTT CASSLQVASPLHF
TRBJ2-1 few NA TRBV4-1 TGCGCCAGCAGCCAGAGACTAGAGACTTTATCGGGTGAGCAGTTCTTC CASSQRLETLSGEQFF
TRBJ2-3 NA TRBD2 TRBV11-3 TGTGCCAGCAGACCTGGACTAGCGGGAGCCGATACGCAGTATTTT CASRPGLAGADTQYF